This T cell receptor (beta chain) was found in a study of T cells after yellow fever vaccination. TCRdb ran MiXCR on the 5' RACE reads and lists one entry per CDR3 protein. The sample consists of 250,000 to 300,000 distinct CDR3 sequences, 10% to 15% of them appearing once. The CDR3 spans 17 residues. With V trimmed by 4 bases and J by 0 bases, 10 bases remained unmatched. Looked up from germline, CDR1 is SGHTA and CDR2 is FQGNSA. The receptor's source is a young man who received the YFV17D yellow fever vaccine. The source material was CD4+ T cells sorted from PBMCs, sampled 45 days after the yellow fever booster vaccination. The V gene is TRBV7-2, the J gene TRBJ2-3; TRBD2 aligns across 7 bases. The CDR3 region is CASSSRGGPLSTDTQYF. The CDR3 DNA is TGTGCCAGCAGCTCTAGGGGAGGGCCCCTAAGCACAGATACGCAGTATTTT.